One sample yielded the 22 T cell receptor beta chains listed below, sequenced in a study of beta chain features in type 1 diabetes (dated by TCRdb to 2016 to 2019). Library preparation used the immunoSEQ multiplex PCR assay. All of the isolated RNA was reverse transcribed with the High Capacity cDNA Reverse Transcription Kit, so expressed TCRB transcripts were sequenced. TCRdb obtained this table from immuneACCESS and retained in-frame rearrangements with V and J assigned. These tables miss some clones; where compared with another copy, unresolved V genes account for less than half of the shortfall, and the remainder is unexplained. The sample includes 350,000 to 450,000 clones, with roughly 15% observed a single time. The ten largest clones take up approximately 0.019% of the sample. Sample: naive CD4+ T cells from blood. Per the publication, the cell subset or site label means: true naive CD4+ T cells. The source is a woman aged 18 to 35 in good health.

The V and J genes are TRBV5-1 and TRBJ1-1; unclear D gene. The length of the CDR3 is 13 residues. The V end lost 7 bases, the J end lost 0 bases, and 10 bases lay between the germline ends. In germline, CDR1 is SGHRS, CDR2 YFSETQ. The chain's CDR3 is CASGLQMNTEAFF. As DNA, the CDR3 is TGCGCCAGCGGCCTCCAAATGAACACTGAAGCTTTCTTT.

The V and J genes are TRBV6-6 and TRBJ2-7; D ambiguous. Germline-derived CDR1 and CDR2 are MNHNY and SVGAGI (reference sequence). Trimming took off 5 bases at V and 5 bases at J, with 13 bases between the two ends. This CDR3 is 13 amino acids long. In nucleotides, the CDR3 is TGTGCCAGCAGTCTCCTAGTTCGCGACGAGCAGTACTTC. Translation gives CASSLLVRDEQYF.

This rearrangement joins TRBV28 to TRBJ2-3; 7 bases agree with TRBD1. CDR1 and CDR2 (germline): MDHEN, SYDVKM. This CDR3 has 15 amino acids. Trimming removed 6 bases from V and 1 base from J; junction bases left unmatched: 7. The CDR3 protein is CASREGAAGTDTQYF. CDR3 bases: TGTGCCAGCAGAGAGGGGGCGGCTGGCACAGATACGCAGTATTTT.

V gene TRBV14 combines with J gene TRBJ1-2, with 9 bases fitting TRBD1. Germline V gives CDR1 SGHDN, CDR2 FVKESK. This CDR3 region has 13 residues. With 5 bases clipped from V and 6 bases from J, the junction kept 4 bases outside the gene matches. This CDR3 is CASSSTGGNGYTF. The CDR3 DNA sequence: TGTGCCAGCAGCTCGACAGGGGGTAATGGCTACACCTTC. Complete variable domain (other parts from reference TRBV14 and TRBJ1-2): EAGVTQFPSHSVIEKGQTVTLRCDPISGHDNLYWYRRVMGKEIKFLLHFVKESKQDESGMPNNRFLAERTGGTYSTLKVQPAELEDSGVYFCASSSTGGNGYTFGSGTRLTVV.

This clone was counted between two and nine times. The chain couples TRBV20-1 to TRBJ2-7, with 7 bases that match TRBD2. The CDR3 consists of 11 residues. Germline loops: CDR1 DFQATT, CDR2 SNEGSKA (reference sequence). V was clipped by 7 bases and J by 5 bases; unmatched bases: 5. CDR3 protein: CSGGRADEQYF. The CDR3, as DNA: TGCAGTGGTGGGAGGGCCGACGAGCAGTACTTC.

V is TRBV6-5 and J is TRBJ1-2; 7 nucleotides agree with TRBD1. Per germline, CDR1 MNHEY and CDR2 SVGAGI. Trimming cost V 5 bases and J 9 bases; bases outside gene matches: 15. CDR3 length: 15 residues. CDR3 bases: TGTGCCAGCAGTCCGCCGGGGACAGCTACCCGGAGCTACACCTTC. Translation gives CASSPPGTATRSYTF.

This clone showed up just a few times. The chain carries TRBV23-1 and TRBJ1-1, with 7 bases identical to TRBD1. TRBV23-1 is given ORF status, its function remaining uncertain. Germline trimming cut 0 bases from V and 0 bases from J; bases unmatched to any gene: 7. The CDR3 is made up of 17 amino acids. For the CDR3, the DNA is TGCGCCAGCAGTCAATCTGGACAGGCGCACATGAACACTGAAGCTTTCTTT. Amino acids: CASSQSGQAHMNTEAFF.

The chain uses TRBV28 and TRBJ1-1; TRBD1 aligns across 10 bases. Trimming at V came to 5 bases and at J to 0 bases, leaving 6 bases not matched to a gene. This CDR3 has 16 amino acids. Germline V gene sequence: CDR1 MDHEN, CDR2 SYDVKM. In nucleotides, the CDR3 is TGTGCCAGCAGTGTCCCGGGACAGGGGATGAACACTGAAGCTTTCTTT. Translating gives CASSVPGQGMNTEAFF.

The chain combines TRBV29-1 with TRBJ1-1; D unclear. The CDR3 sequence is 12 residues long. CDR1 and CDR2 from the germline V gene are SQVTM and ANQGSEA. Trimming shortened V by 1 base and J by 1 base, and 4 bases separated the two germline ends. In nucleotides, the CDR3 is TGCAGCGTTGAAGTCAGGAACACTGAAGCTTTCTTT. Translated, it gives CSVEVRNTEAFF.

This clone was seen only a few times. The chain links TRBV4-3 to TRBJ2-5, with D maybe TRBD1 (5 bases). The CDR3 contains 14 residues. Trimming pared 5 bases from V and 2 bases from J, leaving 12 bases between. Germline CDR1 and CDR2: LGHNA and YSLEER. The CDR3 DNA sequence: TGCGCCAGCAGCTTAACAGGAATACAAGAGACCCAGTACTTC. It translates to CASSLTGIQETQYF.

V gene TRBV9 combines with J gene TRBJ1-5; the D gene is possibly TRBD1 (6 bases). CDR3 length: 16 amino acids. The V gene lost 0 bases and the J gene lost 0 bases, with 10 bases spanning the gap. Germline CDR1 and CDR2: SGDLS and YYNGEE. CDR3 residues: CASSVGGQFSNQPQHF. For the CDR3, the DNA is TGTGCCAGCAGCGTAGGGGGGCAATTTAGCAATCAGCCCCAGCATTTT.

CDR3: CASSESIGGRRYEQYF. CDR3 DNA sequence: TGTGCCAGCAGTGAATCTATCGGCGGGAGACGCTACGAGCAGTACTTC. The V and J genes are TRBV25-1 and TRBJ2-7; TRBD2 aligns across 7 bases. V lost 1 base, J lost 3 bases, and 9 bases stayed unmatched. Per germline, CDR1 MGHDK and CDR2 SYGVNS. The CDR3 loop spans 16 amino acids.

This clone was observed a handful of times. V is TRBV27 and J is TRBJ2-3; 7 bases fit TRBD1. J was trimmed by 3 bases and V by 8 bases; bases with no gene match: 5. The CDR3 totals 13 residues. Per germline, CDR1 MNHEY and CDR2 SMNVEV (reference sequence). The CDR3 sequence: CASQRQGTDTQYF. CDR3 DNA: TGTGCCAGCCAAAGACAGGGAACAGATACGCAGTATTTT.

The chain couples TRBV30 to TRBJ2-2; D unresolved. From germline, CDR1 is GTSNPN and CDR2 SVGIG (reference sequence). The CDR3 spans 15 residues. Trimming took off 0 bases at V and 1 base at J, with 9 bases between the two ends. The CDR3 reads CAWSVLTKNTGELFF. DNA for the CDR3: TGTGCCTGGAGTGTTCTGACAAAGAACACCGGGGAGCTGTTTTTT.

The chain has TRBV6-6 and TRBJ2-7, with D tentatively TRBD2 (6 bases). The CDR3 is 14 residues long. Germline-derived CDR1 and CDR2 are MNHNY and SVGAGI (reference sequence). V lost 6 bases and J lost 5, with 17 bases in between. CDR3 sequence: CASSSAASGDEQYF. DNA for the CDR3: TGTGCCAGCAGCTCCGCGGCCTCGGGGGACGAGCAGTACTTC.

The CDR3 DNA sequence: TGTGCCAGCAGTAACGGACAGGAGACCTCCTACGAGCAGTACTTC. Its protein is CASSNGQETSYEQYF. V and J are TRBV28 and TRBJ2-7, with TRBD1 identical over 7 bases. The germline V gene encodes CDR1 MDHEN and CDR2 SYDVKM. The J segment lost 0 bases and the V segment lost 5 bases, leaving 7 bases of the junction unmatched. The CDR3 extends over 15 amino acids.

This clone has more than one count but fewer than ten. This chain uses TRBV18 with TRBJ2-1; TRBD2 agrees at 8 bases. With 9 bases clipped from V and 1 base from J, the junction kept 5 bases outside the gene matches. Germline V CDR1 and CDR2: KGHSH, LQKENI. The CDR3 has 14 amino acids. CDR3 in DNA: TGTGCCAGGGTTCGACTAGCGTCCTACAATGAGCAGTTCTTC. Amino acid sequence: CARVRLASYNEQFF.

The table lists this clone with a few counts. The chain joins TRBV30 to TRBJ1-1; 9 nucleotides agree with TRBD1. The junction had 4 bases not matched to a gene; V was cut back by 3 bases and J by 5 bases. The length of the CDR3 is 13 residues. Germline assignment: CDR1 GTSNPN and CDR2 SVGIG (reference sequence). The CDR3 here is CAWRGQGPTEAFF. In DNA, the CDR3 is TGTGCCTGGAGAGGACAGGGGCCTACTGAAGCTTTCTTT.

This clone was observed a handful of times. The chain joins TRBV4-2 to TRBJ1-2; D might be TRBD1 (6 bases). Per germline, CDR1 LGHNA and CDR2 YNFKEQ. The CDR3 has 15 amino acids. V lost 2 bases to trimming and J lost 7 bases, with 17 bases between them. CDR3 loop: CASSQSRQAFGGYTF. CDR3 coding DNA: TGTGCCAGCAGCCAAAGCAGACAGGCCTTCGGTGGCTACACCTTC.

V and J are TRBV7-2 and TRBJ1-2; D possibly corresponds to TRBD1 (5 bases). Trimming pared 3 bases from V and 8 bases from J, leaving 19 bases between. The CDR3 sequence is 15 residues long. In germline, CDR1 is SGHTA, CDR2 FQGNSA. Here the CDR3 DNA reads TGTGCCAGCAGCTTGGAGACAGTCCGGGCGCTAGGCTACACCTTC. Amino acids: CASSLETVRALGYTF.

The CDR3 sequence: CATSRRPGQVETQYF. For the CDR3, the DNA is TGTGCCACCAGCAGACGTCCTGGACAGGTTGAGACCCAGTACTTC. The V and J genes are TRBV15 and TRBJ2-5; 7 nucleotides match TRBD1. This CDR3 has 15 amino acids. Germline V gives CDR1 LNHNV, CDR2 YYDKDF (reference sequence). V shed 2 bases and J 5 bases; nucleotides not matched to a gene: 8.

The table lists this clone with a few counts. CDR3 sequence: CASSQQGYEQFF. The CDR3 DNA reads as TGCGCCAGCAGCCAACAGGGTTATGAGCAGTTCTTC. The chain is built from TRBV4-1 and TRBJ2-1; TRBD1 might be the D (5 bases). V was trimmed by 2 bases and J by 8 bases, leaving 7 bases between them. The CDR3 has 12 amino acids. Per the germline V gene, CDR1 is MGHRA and CDR2 is YSYEKL.